The 8 T cell receptor beta chains below were found in one sample sequenced in a study of T-cell memory formation after mild COVID-19 (dated by TCRdb to the early 2020s). The method was 5' RACE. The listed sequencing device is Illumina NovaSeq 6000. TCRdb reanalyzed the raw reads on its own, using fastp at Q25 for trimming and MiXCR for clone calling, and kept in-frame beta chains. All rows with the same CDR3 protein become a single entry with the most common DNA and genes. This sample holds roughly 560,000 distinct CDR3 sequences; just over 20% were observed only once. Of the sample, under 15% is held by the ten largest clones. The sequenced sample consisted of PBMCs or a T cell subset sorted from them (not recorded which). These receptor sequences come from an adult woman who had mild COVID-19 (a few samples of this study predate the infection). The sample titles of this study are shuffled in the database, so cell type and time point are left out; the donor was told from shared clones.

This chain links TRBV5-1 with TRBJ2-1; D tentatively reads TRBD1 or TRBD2 (5 bases each). The CDR3 covers 15 residues. Trimming left V 0 bases short and J 4 bases short, with 11 bases between. Germline loops: CDR1 SGHRS, CDR2 YFSETQ. The CDR3 is CASSLAQGVYNEQFF. In DNA form, the CDR3 reads TGCGCCAGCAGCTTGGCGCAGGGAGTATACAATGAGCAGTTCTTC.

In this sample, this clonotype turned up a few times. V usage is TRBV4-3 and J usage is TRBJ2-3; tentatively, D is TRBD1 or TRBD2 (6 bases each). The CDR3 has 14 amino acids. The V end lost 0 bases, the J end lost 6 bases, and 10 bases lay between the germline ends. Per the germline V gene, CDR1 is LGHNA and CDR2 is YSLEER. The CDR3 coding sequence is TGCGCCAGCAGCCAAGAATGGAGGGGGGATACGCAGTATTTT. This sequence encodes CASSQEWRGDTQYF.

The V call is TRBV6-1, the J call TRBJ1-2; tentatively, D is TRBD1 (6 bases). This CDR3 contains 12 residues. Germline CDR1 MNHNS, CDR2 SASEGT. The ends were cut back, 4 bases at V and 11 bases at J, with 14 bases in the middle. CDR3 sequence reads: CASSVERGSYTF. Written as DNA, the CDR3 is TGTGCCAGCAGTGTTGAAAGGGGGAGTTACACCTTC.

This clonotype appeared a few times. V usage is TRBV27 and J usage is TRBJ2-1; 11 nucleotides line up with TRBD2. The germline CDR1 and CDR2 sequences are MNHEY and SMNVEV (reference sequence). The V segment lost 0 bases and the J segment 7 bases; nucleotides outside the gene matches: 5. The length of the CDR3 is 16 residues. The CDR3 bases are TGTGCCAGCAGTTTATCTAGCGGGGGGGCCAGTAATGAGCAGTTCTTC. It is translated as CASSLSSGGASNEQFF.

The V and J genes are TRBV18 and TRBJ2-7; tentatively, D is TRBD1 (5 bases). This CDR3 has 12 residues. V shed 3 bases and J shed 4 bases, with 7 bases lying between them. Per the germline V gene, CDR1 is KGHSH and CDR2 is LQKENI. Written as DNA, the CDR3 is TGTGCCAGCTCACCCAGGGTATACGAGCAGTACTTC. Translated: CASSPRVYEQYF.

A few counts support this clonotype. The rearrangement uses TRBV7-3 and TRBJ1-6; 7 positions match TRBD1. Germline values: CDR1 SGHTA, CDR2 FQGTGA. J gave up 7 bases and V 5 bases, and 5 bases lay outside the gene matches. The CDR3 consists of 14 residues. The CDR3 sequence is CASSTGTENSPLHF. The CDR3 DNA is TGTGCCAGCAGCACCGGGACAGAGAATTCACCCCTCCACTTT.

This clonotype was counted a few times. CDR3 residues: CASSLWGSTYNEQFF. As DNA, the CDR3 is TGTGCCAGCAGCTTATGGGGGAGTACCTACAATGAGCAGTTCTTC. The chain is built from TRBV7-2 and TRBJ2-1; the D call may be TRBD1 or TRBD2 (5 bases each). Germline assignment: CDR1 SGHTA and CDR2 FQGNSA. V dropped 2 bases and J dropped 2 bases, with 10 bases sitting between them. CDR3 length: 15 amino acids.

Only a few counts were recorded for this clonotype. The chain links TRBV12-3 or TRBV12-4 to TRBJ1-4; TRBD1 matches 7 bases. V was pared by 6 bases and J by 6 bases, with 7 bases of the junction left unmatched. CDR3 length: 14 residues. The CDR3 sequence is CASRPTGRDEKLFF. CDR3 in DNA: TGTGCCAGCAGACCGACAGGGAGGGATGAAAAACTGTTTTTT.